This T cell receptor (beta chain) was obtained from a study of response to subunit inactivated influenza vaccine. Study-wide points: New T cells are recruited in small numbers by each seasonal influenza vaccination, according to the authors' suggestion.

A word on this clonotype: The antigen remains undetermined.

TCRdb recomputed calls from the RT-PCR reads with MiXCR, one row per CDR3 protein. The sample has fewer than 800,000 distinct CDR3 sequences, approximately 14% seen once. The source is a man aged 45-60 years who received an inactivated influenza vaccine. Sample: PBMCs from blood, taken 11 to 12 days after vaccination.

For the CDR3, the DNA is TGTGCCAGCAGTGAAGGTTTTGGACTAGCGGGCTACGAGCAGTACTTC. This gives the protein CASSEGFGLAGYEQYF. The chain combines TRBV25-1 with TRBJ2-7; TRBD2 aligns across 11 bases. The germline gives CDR1 MGHDK, CDR2 SYGVNS. This CDR3 has 16 amino acids. V shed 2 bases, J shed 3 bases, and the junction held 6 bases outside the gene matches.